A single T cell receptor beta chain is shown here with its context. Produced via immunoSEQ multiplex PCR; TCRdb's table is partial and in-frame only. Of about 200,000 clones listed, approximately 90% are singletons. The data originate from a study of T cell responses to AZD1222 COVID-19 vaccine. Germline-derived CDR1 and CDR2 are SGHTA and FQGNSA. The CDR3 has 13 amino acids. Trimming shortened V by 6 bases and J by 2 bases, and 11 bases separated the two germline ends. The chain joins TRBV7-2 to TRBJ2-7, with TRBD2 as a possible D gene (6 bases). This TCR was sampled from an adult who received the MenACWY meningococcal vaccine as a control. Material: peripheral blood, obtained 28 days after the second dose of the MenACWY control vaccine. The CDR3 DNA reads TGTGCCAGCAGACCCACGGGGGCCTACGAGCAGTACTTC. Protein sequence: CASRPTGAYEQYF.